The next 29 T cell receptor beta chains were all read from a single sample in a study of tumor-infiltrating lymphocytes in primary liver carcinoma. A constant-region primer primed TCR beta cDNA synthesis from roughly 500 ng of total RNA. ARM-PCR was slightly modified, and three nested multiplex PCR rounds with it gave rise to the TCR beta libraries. It was with TRBV1-TRBV30 forward primers and a C-beta reverse primer that the first two PCR rounds were run, at 10 to 11 cycles each. TCRdb ran MiXCR on the multiplex PCR reads and lists one entry per CDR3 protein. Of about 210,000 distinct CDR3 sequences in the sample, less than 75% were seen once. For blood RNA, unsorted whole blood served as the source, and germline DNA was extracted too. Specimen: peripheral blood. These receptors all come from a woman aged 60-75 years with primary liver carcinoma and hepatitis B virus infection.

As regards this clonotype: The final CDR3 position lacks the conserved phenylalanine or tryptophan, pointing to a likely read error. The chain uses TRBV11-1 and TRBJ2-1; a weak D match, TRBD2 (6 bases). Germline V gene lookup returns CDR1 SGHAT and CDR2 FQDESV (reference sequence). The CDR3 sequence is 16 residues long. CDR3 nucleotides: TGTGCCGGCAGCTTTCGAGGCGGGACCTTATACAATGAGCAGTTCTCC. As protein: CAGSFRGGTLYNEQFS.

This chain links TRBV5-1 with TRBJ1-3; 9 nucleotides agree with TRBD1. Germline V lookup: CDR1 SGHRS, CDR2 YFSETQ. The CDR3 totals 17 residues. V shed 4 bases, J shed 0 bases, and the junction held 8 bases outside the gene matches. The chain's CDR3 is CASSPGTGPRSGNTIYF. The CDR3 nucleotides read TGCGCCAGCAGCCCCGGGACAGGGCCACGCTCTGGAAACACCATATATTTT.

On this clonotype: One end of the junction is discordant with germline, which a read error may explain. This rearrangement joins TRBV12-3 or TRBV12-4 to TRBJ2-1; possibly TRBD1 for D (5 bases). CDR3 size: 13 residues. The DNA of the CDR3 is TGTGCCAGCACGCAGGGATCCTACAATGAGAAGTTTTTC. It codes for CASTQGSYNEKFF.

The V call is TRBV2, the J call TRBJ2-1, with D perhaps matching TRBD2 (6 bases). With 4 bases removed from V and 7 bases from J, the gap between germline ends came to 14 bases. This CDR3 is built from 14 residues. The germline gives CDR1 SNHLY, CDR2 FYNNEI. The CDR3 sequence is CASSGGIGGNEQFF. The CDR3 DNA is TGTGCCAGCAGTGGGGGAATTGGAGGGAATGAGCAGTTCTTC.

This clonotype was counted many times. The chain employs TRBV29-1 and TRBJ2-1; D possibly uses TRBD1 or TRBD2 (5 bases each). This CDR3 has 13 amino acids. V dropped 5 bases and J dropped 0 bases, with 8 bases sitting between them. Germline CDR1 is SQVTM and CDR2 is ANQGSEA. CDR3 in DNA: TGCAGCGTTAGAGGGGACTCCTACAATGAGCAGTTCTTC. Protein sequence: CSVRGDSYNEQFF.

The chain links TRBV29-1 to TRBJ2-3; D is undetermined. Trimming left V 3 bases short and J 9 bases short, with 16 bases between. Germline values: CDR1 SQVTM, CDR2 ANQGSEA. The CDR3 is made up of 13 amino acids. The CDR3, as DNA: TGCAGCGTTGAGGGCAGTAACACAGCCACGCAGTATTTT. As protein: CSVEGSNTATQYF.

Comments on this clonotype: A junction end diverges from the germline sequence, so it may reflect a read error. The rearrangement uses TRBV7-8 and TRBJ2-5; 8 bases fit TRBD1. CDR1 is SGHVS and CDR2 is FQNEAQ in the germline V gene. This CDR3 region has 15 residues. CDR3 protein: CVSGFRQGPSETQYF. The DNA for the CDR3 is TGTGTCAGCGGCTTTCGACAGGGGCCGTCGGAGACCCAGTACTTC.

On this clonotype itself: One end of the junction fails to match germline, which may point to a read error. The chain couples TRBV11-2 to TRBJ2-7; a possible D gene is TRBD2 (5 bases). The germline CDR1 and CDR2 sequences are SGHAT and FQNNGV. This CDR3 comprises 13 residues. CDR3 coding DNA: TGTGCCTGCAGCCCGAGCGGATTCTACGAACAGTACTTC. Protein: CACSPSGFYEQYF.

A word on this clonotype: An end of the junction does not agree with germline; a read error may underlie this. The rearrangement links TRBV29-1 to TRBJ2-7, with D possibly being TRBD1 or TRBD2 (5 bases each). This CDR3 region has 14 residues. Germline V CDR1 and CDR2: SQVTM, ANQGSEA. The CDR3, as DNA: TGCGGCGCCTCGGCAGGGAGTGTCACCCACGAGCAGTATTTC. Protein: CGASAGSVTHEQYF.

This clonotype is medium-sized (0.01 to 0.1%) in the sample. The rearrangement links TRBV11-1 to TRBJ2-7; the D is unclear. CDR3 length: 14 amino acids. The germline V gene has CDR1 SGHAT and CDR2 FQDESV (reference sequence). Trimming left V 1 base short and J 2 bases short, with 9 bases between. CDR3 protein: CASSLGVRTYEQYF. CDR3 DNA: TGTGCCAGCAGCTTAGGGGTCAGGACCTACGAGCAGTACTTC.

With regard to this clonotype: The conserved phenylalanine or tryptophan is not found at the CDR3 terminus, so this likely reflects a read error. The chain employs TRBV11-3 and TRBJ2-7; D ambiguous. V lost 6 bases and J lost 3, with 15 bases in between. The CDR3 is 14 residues long. CDR1 is SGHNT, CDR2 YENEEA, per germline. The CDR3 nucleotides are TGTGCCAGCAGGTTAACGGTGGGCCGCTACGAGCAGTACTTG. Translating gives CASRLTVGRYEQYL.

The chain couples TRBV29-1 to TRBJ1-2; D ambiguous. Trimming shortened V by 4 bases and J by 1 base, and 4 bases separated the two germline ends. The germline CDR1 and CDR2 sequences are SQVTM and ANQGSEA. The CDR3 contains 11 residues. The CDR3 sequence is CSVGINYGYTF. DNA for the CDR3: TGCAGCGTTGGAATTAACTATGGCTACACCTTC.

The rearrangement uses TRBV5-1 and TRBJ2-1, with TRBD2 matching 16 bases. V lost 4 bases to trimming and J lost 6 bases; unmatched junction nucleotides: 7. The germline CDR1 and CDR2 sequences are SGHRS and YFSETQ. The CDR3 runs to 17 residues. CDR3 sequence reads: CASSPGLAGGLFNEQFF. The CDR3 coding sequence is TGCGCCAGCAGCCCGGGACTAGCGGGAGGGTTGTTCAATGAGCAGTTCTTC.

This rearrangement joins TRBV11-2 to TRBJ2-1, with 7 bases identical to TRBD2. This CDR3 has 15 amino acids. The ends lost 5 bases at V and 6 bases at J; junction bases unmatched: 10. Germline V gene sequence: CDR1 SGHAT, CDR2 FQNNGV. CDR3 DNA sequence: TGTGCCAGCAGCCCGGGGACTACTTCGGGCAATGAGCAGTTCTTC. It specifies CASSPGTTSGNEQFF. Full variable domain (rest looked up from reference TRBV11-2 and TRBJ2-1): EAGVAQSPRYKIIEKRQSVAFWCNPISGHATLYWYQQILGQGPKLLIQFQNNGVVDDSQLPKDRFSAERLKGVDSTLKIQPAKLEDSAVYLCASSPGTTSGNEQFFGPGTRLTVL.

This clonotype has just a few counts. This chain joins TRBV29-1 and TRBJ1-5; D is uncertain. Germline loops: CDR1 SQVTM, CDR2 ANQGSEA. The V gene lost 6 bases and the J gene lost 8 bases, with 14 bases spanning the gap. The CDR3 has 12 residues. The CDR3, as DNA: TGCAGCGTGGGTAGCGCACCGGAGCCCCAGCATTTT. Encoded protein: CSVGSAPEPQHF.

As for this clonotype: It may be a read error: a sequence one base away is much more abundant. This sequence joins TRBV4-1 and TRBJ2-3, with D possibly matching TRBD2 (5 bases). The germline CDR1 and CDR2 sequences are MGHRA and YSYEKL. The CDR3 spans 15 residues. The DNA for the CDR3 is TGCGCCACCAGCCAAACCGGGATCTGGGCAGATACGCAGTATTTT. It is translated as CATSQTGIWADTQYF.

On this clonotype itself: A much larger clonotype is one base distant, so this may be a read error. This rearrangement joins TRBV7-8 to TRBJ2-7; 10 bases are a match to TRBD1. Germline V gives CDR1 SGHVS, CDR2 FQNEAQ. J gave up 11 bases and V 4 bases, and 8 bases lay outside the gene matches. The CDR3 loop spans 13 amino acids. This CDR3 is CASSCRDRGYKYF. The CDR3 DNA follows: TGTGCCAGCAGCTGCCGGGACAGGGGCTATAAGTACTTC.

The chain couples TRBV5-1 to TRBJ2-1, with 12 bases aligning to TRBD1. In germline, CDR1 is SGHRS, CDR2 YFSETQ. V was pared by 0 bases and J by 7 bases, with 11 bases of the junction left unmatched. CDR3 length: 18 residues. The CDR3 DNA follows: TGCGCCAGCAGCTTGGTTCGAAGGGGACAGGGGGCCAAGAATGAGCAGTTCTTC. Its translation: CASSLVRRGQGAKNEQFF.

Only a few counts were recorded for this clonotype. CDR3 sequence reads: CAWAPSYNEQFF. The CDR3 DNA is TGTGCCTGGGCCCCCTCCTACAATGAGCAGTTCTTC. The V and J genes are TRBV30 and TRBJ2-1; D ambiguous. V shed 5 bases and J shed 0 bases, with 5 bases lying between them. The CDR3 spans 12 residues. Germline-derived CDR1 and CDR2 are GTSNPN and SVGIG (reference sequence). The entire variable domain, with the rest obtained from reference TRBV30 and TRBJ2-1, is as follows: SQTIHQWPATLVQPVGSPLSLECTVEGTSNPNLYWYRQAAGRGLQLLFYSVGIGQISSEVPQNLSASRPQDRQFILSSKKLLLSDSGFYLCAWAPSYNEQFFGPGTRLTVL.

About this clonotype itself: A read error may be the cause here, since a much bigger clone is one base away. V usage is TRBV12-3 or TRBV12-4 and J usage is TRBJ1-1; the match to TRBD1 covers 7 bases. The CDR3 covers 14 residues. Losses at the gene ends were 6 bases for V and 4 bases for J; bases not matched to a gene: 8. CDR3 in amino acids: CASRSQGSGTEAFF. The CDR3 nucleotides are TGTGCCAGCAGGTCACAGGGGTCTGGCACTGAAGCTTTCTTT.

Concerning this clonotype itself: At one boundary the junction diverges from the germline segment, which might be a read error. This chain joins TRBV10-3 and TRBJ2-1; D remains ambiguous. CDR3 size: 13 residues. The V gene's germline CDR1 is ENHRY and CDR2 SYGVKD. The CDR3 region is CAIMESSYNERFF. As DNA, the CDR3 is TGTGCCATCATGGAAAGCTCCTACAATGAGCGGTTCTTC.

The chain links TRBV12-5 to TRBJ2-3; maybe TRBD2 (6 bases). Looked up from germline, CDR1 is LGHNT and CDR2 is FRNRAP. The V gene lost 6 bases and the J gene lost 10 bases, with 20 bases spanning the gap. The CDR3 runs to 14 residues. The CDR3 loop reads CASGPGTGGEAQYF. Here the CDR3 DNA reads TGTGCTAGTGGCCCCGGGACTGGCGGGGAAGCGCAGTATTTT. Combining the CDR3 with reference TRBV12-5 and TRBJ2-3 gives the whole variable domain DARVTQTPRHKVTEMGQEVTMRCQPILGHNTVFWYRQTMMQGLELLAYFRNRAPLDDSGMPKDRFSAEMPDATLATLKIQPSEPRDSAVYFCASGPGTGGEAQYFGPGTRLTVL.

With regard to this clonotype: At one of its ends the junction is not consistent with the germline gene, which may arise from a read error. J is TRBJ2-7 and V is TRBV11-1; 11 nucleotides line up with TRBD2. Germline V gene sequence: CDR1 SGHAT, CDR2 FQDESV (reference sequence). The CDR3 spans 18 residues. This CDR3 is CASSLGLTSGTSSYEQYF. Written as DNA, the CDR3 is TGTGCCAGCAGCTTAGGATTGACTAGCGGGACGAGCTCCTACGAGCAGTATTTC.

As regards this clonotype: An end of the junction differs from the germline gene, which may be a read error. The chain couples TRBV2 to TRBJ2-3; no firm D call. From germline, CDR1 is SNHLY and CDR2 FYNNEI. The CDR3 is 11 amino acids. The CDR3 DNA follows: TGTACCAGCAGTTTCGAAGATACGCAGTATTTT. Its translation: CTSSFEDTQYF. The variable domain in full, completed from reference TRBV2 and TRBJ2-3, reads EPEVTQTPSHQVTQMGQEVILRCVPISNHLYFYWYRQILGQKVEFLVSFYNNEISEKSEIFDDQFSVERPDGSNFTLKIRSTKLEDSAMYFCTSSFEDTQYFGPGTRLTVL.

This clonotype has just a few counts. V usage is TRBV30 and J usage is TRBJ2-7; 15 bases agree with TRBD2. After removal of 7 bases from V and 3 bases from J, the junction contained 7 bases not matched to a gene. From germline, CDR1 is GTSNPN and CDR2 SVGIG (reference sequence). There are 15 residues in the CDR3. CDR3 sequence: CASGLAGGRLYEQYF. The CDR3 DNA reads TGTGCCTCGGGACTAGCGGGAGGACGACTCTACGAGCAGTACTTC.

CDR3 sequence reads: CASSRGDRGQGQPQHF. CDR3 sequence (DNA): TGTGCCAGCAGCCGTGGGGACAGGGGGCAAGGTCAGCCCCAGCATTTT. This sequence joins TRBV7-9 and TRBJ1-5, with 12 bases identical to TRBD1. Unmatched junction bases numbered 8, after V lost 5 bases and J lost 6 bases. Germline lookup yields CDR1 SEHNR and CDR2 FQNEAQ (reference sequence). The CDR3 spans 16 residues.

Notes on this clonotype: A much larger clonotype is one base distant, so this may be a read error. The chain links TRBV12-3 or TRBV12-4 to TRBJ1-1; 8 nucleotides line up with TRBD1. The CDR3 covers 16 residues. The V segment lost 7 bases and the J segment 2 bases; nucleotides outside the gene matches: 12. CDR3: CASNSLSGGCNTEAFF. CDR3 nucleotide sequence: TGTGCCAGCAACTCCCTTTCAGGGGGCTGTAACACTGAAGCTTTCTTT.

Note on this clonotype: The junction and the germline gene differ at one end; a read error may be behind it. The V and J genes are TRBV5-4 and TRBJ2-7; D not resolved. Germline values: CDR1 SGHNT, CDR2 YYREEE (reference sequence). The CDR3 sequence is 11 residues long. The CDR3 here is CASNLAHEQYF. CDR3 DNA sequence: TGTGCCAGCAACTTGGCCCACGAGCAGTACTTC.

As for this clonotype: A clone one base away is much larger, so this may be a read error. The genes are TRBV7-8 and TRBJ2-5; D unclear. The CDR3 has 16 residues. Looked up from germline, CDR1 is SGHVS and CDR2 is FQNEAQ. In DNA, the CDR3 is TGTGCCAGCAGCACCCGACTGCCGAGCCTACAAGAGACCCAGTGCTTC. Translating gives CASSTRLPSLQETQCF.